Detailed here is one TCR beta chain. Using immunoSEQ multiplex PCR, the repertoire was profiled, and TCRdb retains in-frame clones only, with some absent. Among roughly 200,000 clones listed, around 80% were seen once. This specimen comes from a study of blood T cell repertoires in COVID-19. Overall study: T cells, B-cell-depleted T cells, or PBMCs provided the cDNA or gDNA that served as material.

J lost 3 bases, V lost 1 base, and 7 bases had no gene match. The CDR3 is made up of 16 amino acids. Germline lookup yields CDR1 MDHEN and CDR2 SYDVKM. The sequenced sample was peripheral blood. The V and J genes are TRBV28 and TRBJ2-3; 7 positions match TRBD1. This clonotype was sampled from a woman aged 80 or over with active or convalescent COVID-19. Here the CDR3 reads CASSLSPGQETDTQYF. The CDR3 region has the DNA TGTGCCAGCAGTTTATCCCCCGGACAGGAAACAGATACGCAGTATTTT.